The entry below gives a single T cell receptor (beta chain) sequence along with its context. Its antigen remains unidentified. No base quality values were provided; no much bigger clone lies one nucleotide off. TCRbeta CDR3 regions were amplified from genomic DNA by means of the immunoSEQ Assay, a bias-controlled multiplex PCR. In the paper's pipeline: Within the assay, amplification of reference gene primers was used to estimate how many nucleated cells each sample contained. To quantify the absolute abundance of each unique TCRbeta CDR3 rearrangement, sequence reads were collapsed and filtered. Productive Simpson clonality was computed per sample as the square root of Simpson's diversity index over productive rearrangements. TCRdb mirrors the immuneACCESS table, restricted to in-frame sequences. Some clones are absent from its copies; in checked studies, under half trace to an unresolved V gene, and the reason for the others is unknown. V, J and clone size derive from that table, while D and trimming were established from the DNA sequence. The sample table lists around 400,000 clones, about 90% of them with a count of one. Clones ranked in the top ten supply approximately 1.2% of the sample.

This record comes from a study of blood T cell repertoires in COVID-19 (dated by TCRdb to 2018 to 2021). Regarding the complete study: Samples covering the acute and convalescent phases of COVID-19 were provided by collaborators in the United States, Italy and Spain. The material from the prospective study consisted of cDNA or gDNA derived from T cells, B-cell-depleted T cells, or PBMCs. Deeply sampled blood TCRbeta repertoires from subjects exposed to, actively infected with, or recovered from COVID-19 were included in the dataset. The repertoires were made available in a free public database intended to serve as a resource for research on the immune response to SARS-CoV-2. The samples were drawn from the first 160 participants of the ongoing ImmuneRACE study and from under 1,500 subjects provided by 6 global collaborators. The sample metadata nearly always contained a de-identified subject ID, COVID-19 status, age in years and sex. Where HLA class I and class II types were available, the types were taken from metadata supplied by the sample provider, not from assay-based typing. Study-wide conclusions, independent of this receptor: Clinical and demographic metadata were provided uncurated, with the amount varying by source and participant.

Whole blood was collected in K2EDTA tubes by collaborating institutions according to the institutions' own protocols. For TCRbeta analysis, collaborators shipped samples as frozen whole blood, isolated PBMCs, or DNA extracted from either of those sample types. Deletion took 3 bases off V and 2 bases off J, with a span of 16 bases between the germline ends. Inclusive of the bounding cysteine and phenylalanine, the CDR3 is 16 residues long. CDR3 DNA only is kept here, 48 bases in frame from base 1. In the germline V gene (reference sequence), CDR1 corresponds to LGHDT and CDR2 to YNNKEL. Sequencing used peripheral blood. This receptor was obtained from a man aged 40-55 years with acute or convalescent COVID-19. Recombination joined TRBV3-1 (or the pseudogene TRBV3-2) with TRBJ1-2, and perhaps TRBD1 as D gene, on 6 matching bases. The CDR3 protein sequence reads: CASSQGAANNNYGYTF. DNA sequence: TGTGCCAGCAGCCAGGGGGCAGCCAATAACAACTATGGCTACACCTTC.